The sequence of this TCR beta chain was determined in a study of tumor-infiltrating lymphocytes in primary liver carcinoma. Overall study context: T1-T3 N0M0 was the stage of the tumors, which were 4.2 to 10 cm across. The study, taken as a whole, reports: Tumor-blood pairs (like tumor-adjacent pairs) overlapped less than tumor region pairs did.

In the case of this clonotype: The target antigen is unknown. A read error is likely, as this CDR3 ends without the conserved phenylalanine or tryptophan.

A constant-region primer served to make TCR beta cDNA from approximately 490 ng total RNA. Slightly modified ARM-PCR with three nested multiplex PCR rounds yielded TCR beta libraries. Each of the first two PCR rounds ran 9 to 11 cycles with TRBV1-TRBV30 forward and C-beta reverse primers. TCRdb used MiXCR to reprocess the multiplex PCR reads, holding one entry per CDR3 protein. The data contain 150,000 to 200,000 distinct CDR3 sequences, around four fifths of them singletons. It was from 20-30 mg of unsorted bulk tissue that RNA and DNA were co-extracted. Each participant had primary liver carcinoma, and surgical resection was the treatment. Without exception, tumor samples held over 90% viable tumor cells. The CDR3 consists of 14 residues. Germline CDR1 and CDR2: SGHDN and FVKESK.

This clonotype originated in a man in his forties with primary liver carcinoma and hepatitis B virus infection. J is TRBJ2-7 and V is TRBV14, with D tentatively TRBD1 or TRBD2 (5 bases each). The sequencing input was tumor tissue from primary liver carcinoma. CDR3 bases: TGTGCTAGCAGCCAAGAGGGGTTCTCCTACGAGCAGTACCTC. This gives the protein CASSQEGFSYEQYL.